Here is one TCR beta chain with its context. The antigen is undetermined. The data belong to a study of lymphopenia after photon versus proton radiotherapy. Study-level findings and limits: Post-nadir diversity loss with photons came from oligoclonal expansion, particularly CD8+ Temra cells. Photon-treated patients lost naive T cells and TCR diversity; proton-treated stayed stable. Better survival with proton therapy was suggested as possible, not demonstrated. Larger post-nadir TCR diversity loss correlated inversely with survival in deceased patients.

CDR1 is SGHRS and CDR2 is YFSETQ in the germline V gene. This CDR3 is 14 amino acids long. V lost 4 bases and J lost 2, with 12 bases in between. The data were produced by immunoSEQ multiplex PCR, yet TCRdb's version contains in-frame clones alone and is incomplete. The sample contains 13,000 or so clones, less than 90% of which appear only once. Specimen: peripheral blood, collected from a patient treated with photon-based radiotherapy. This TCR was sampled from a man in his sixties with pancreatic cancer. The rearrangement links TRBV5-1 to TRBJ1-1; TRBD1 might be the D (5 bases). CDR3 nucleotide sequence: TGCGCCAGCAGCCCGGGGGGGACCAACACTGAAGCTTTCTTT. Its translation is CASSPGGTNTEAFF.